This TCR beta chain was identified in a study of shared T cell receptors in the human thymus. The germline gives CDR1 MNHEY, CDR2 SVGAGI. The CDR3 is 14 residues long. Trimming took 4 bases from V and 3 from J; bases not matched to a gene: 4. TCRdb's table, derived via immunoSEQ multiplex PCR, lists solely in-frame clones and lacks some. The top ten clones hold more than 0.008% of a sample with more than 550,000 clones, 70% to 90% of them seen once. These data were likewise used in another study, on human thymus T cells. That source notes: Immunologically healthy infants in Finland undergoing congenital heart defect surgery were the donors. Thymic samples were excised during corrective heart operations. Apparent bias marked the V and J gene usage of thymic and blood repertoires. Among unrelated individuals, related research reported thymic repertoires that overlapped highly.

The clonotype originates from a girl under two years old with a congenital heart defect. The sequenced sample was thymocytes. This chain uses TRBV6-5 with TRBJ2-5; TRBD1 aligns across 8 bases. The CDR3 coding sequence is TGTGCCAGCAGTTGCTACAGGGGGAAAGAGACCCAGTACTTC. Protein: CASSCYRGKETQYF.